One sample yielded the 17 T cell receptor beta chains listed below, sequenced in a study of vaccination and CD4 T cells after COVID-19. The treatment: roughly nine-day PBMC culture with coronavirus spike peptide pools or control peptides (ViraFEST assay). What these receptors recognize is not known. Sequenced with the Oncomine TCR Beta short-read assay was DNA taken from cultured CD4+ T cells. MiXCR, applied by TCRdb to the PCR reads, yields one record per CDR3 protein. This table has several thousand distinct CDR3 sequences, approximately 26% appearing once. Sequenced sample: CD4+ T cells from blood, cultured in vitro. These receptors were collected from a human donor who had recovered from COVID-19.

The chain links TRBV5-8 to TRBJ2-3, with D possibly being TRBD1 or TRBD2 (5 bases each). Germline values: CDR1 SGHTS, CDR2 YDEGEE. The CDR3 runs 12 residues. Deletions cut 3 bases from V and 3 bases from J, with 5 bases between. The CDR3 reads CASSWGTDTQYF. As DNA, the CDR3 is TGTGCCAGCAGCTGGGGGACAGATACGCAGTATTTT.

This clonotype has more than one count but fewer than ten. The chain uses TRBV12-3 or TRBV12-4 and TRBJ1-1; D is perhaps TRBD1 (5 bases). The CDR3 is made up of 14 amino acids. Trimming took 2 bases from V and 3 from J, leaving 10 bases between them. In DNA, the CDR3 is TGTGCCAGCAGTTTACAGGGTTCTTACACTGAAGCTTTCTTT. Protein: CASSLQGSYTEAFF.

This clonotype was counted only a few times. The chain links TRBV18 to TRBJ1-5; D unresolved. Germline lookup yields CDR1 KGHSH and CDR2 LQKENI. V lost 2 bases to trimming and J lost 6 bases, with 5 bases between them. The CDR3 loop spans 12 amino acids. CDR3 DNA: TGTGCCAGCTCACCAGCGGGTCAGCCCCAGCATTTT. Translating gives CASSPAGQPQHF.

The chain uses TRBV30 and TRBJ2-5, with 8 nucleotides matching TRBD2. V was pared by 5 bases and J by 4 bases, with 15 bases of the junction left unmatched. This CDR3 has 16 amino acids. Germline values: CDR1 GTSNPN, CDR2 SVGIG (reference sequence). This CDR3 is CAWGSQLTSGRETQYF. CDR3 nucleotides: TGTGCCTGGGGTTCTCAGCTCACTAGCGGTAGAGAGACCCAGTACTTC.

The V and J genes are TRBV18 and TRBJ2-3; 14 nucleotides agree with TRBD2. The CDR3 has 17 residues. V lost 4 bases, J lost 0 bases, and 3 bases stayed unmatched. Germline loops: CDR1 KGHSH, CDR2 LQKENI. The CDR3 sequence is CASSQGTSGGSTDTQYF. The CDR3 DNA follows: TGTGCCAGCTCACAAGGGACTAGCGGGGGCAGCACAGATACGCAGTATTTT.

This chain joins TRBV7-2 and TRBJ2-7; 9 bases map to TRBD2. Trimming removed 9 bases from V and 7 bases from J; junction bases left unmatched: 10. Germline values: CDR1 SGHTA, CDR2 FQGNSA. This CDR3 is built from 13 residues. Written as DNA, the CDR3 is TGTGCCAGTACCCTCAGCGGGGGGAGAGAGCAGTACTTC. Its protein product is CASTLSGGREQYF.

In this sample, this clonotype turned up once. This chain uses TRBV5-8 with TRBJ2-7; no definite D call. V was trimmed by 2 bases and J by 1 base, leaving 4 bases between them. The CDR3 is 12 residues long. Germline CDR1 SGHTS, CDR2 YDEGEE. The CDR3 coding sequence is TGTGCCAGCAGCTTCACATCCTACGAGCAGTACTTC. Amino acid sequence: CASSFTSYEQYF.

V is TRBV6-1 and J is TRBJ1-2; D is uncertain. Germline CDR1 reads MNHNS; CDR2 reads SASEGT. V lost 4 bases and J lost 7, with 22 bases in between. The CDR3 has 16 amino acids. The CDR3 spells CASSGVNREDGRGYTF. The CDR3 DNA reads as TGTGCCAGCAGTGGAGTCAACCGGGAAGACGGTCGTGGCTACACCTTC.

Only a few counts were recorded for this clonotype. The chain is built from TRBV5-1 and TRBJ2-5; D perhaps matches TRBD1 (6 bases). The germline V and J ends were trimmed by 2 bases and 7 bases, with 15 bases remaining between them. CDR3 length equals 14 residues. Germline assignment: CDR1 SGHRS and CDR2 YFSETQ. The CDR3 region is CASSLKGGEGTQYF. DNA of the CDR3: TGCGCCAGCAGCTTAAAAGGGGGTGAGGGGACCCAGTACTTC. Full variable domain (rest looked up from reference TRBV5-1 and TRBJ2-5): KAGVTQTPRYLIKTRGQQVTLSCSPISGHRSVSWYQQTPGQGLQFLFEYFSETQRNKGNFPGRFSGRQFSNSRSEMNVSTLELGDSALYLCASSLKGGEGTQYFGPGTRLLVL.

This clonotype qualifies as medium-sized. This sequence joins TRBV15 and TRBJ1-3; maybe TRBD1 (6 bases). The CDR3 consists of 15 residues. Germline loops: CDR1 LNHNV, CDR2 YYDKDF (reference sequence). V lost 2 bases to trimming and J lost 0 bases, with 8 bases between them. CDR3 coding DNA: TGTGCCACCAGCAGATTCAGGGGCTCTGGAAACACCATATATTTT. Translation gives CATSRFRGSGNTIYF.

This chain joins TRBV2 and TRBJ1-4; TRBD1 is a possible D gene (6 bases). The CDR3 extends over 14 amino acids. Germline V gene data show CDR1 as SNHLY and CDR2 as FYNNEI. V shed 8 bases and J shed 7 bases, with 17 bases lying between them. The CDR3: CASLDGGVSEKLFF. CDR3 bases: TGTGCCAGCTTAGATGGGGGCGTGAGTGAAAAACTGTTTTTT.

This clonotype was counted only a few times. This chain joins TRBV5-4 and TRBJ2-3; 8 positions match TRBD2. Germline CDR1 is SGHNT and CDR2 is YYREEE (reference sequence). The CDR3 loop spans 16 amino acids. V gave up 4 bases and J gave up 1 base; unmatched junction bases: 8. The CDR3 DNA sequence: TGTGCCAGCAGCCGTCCGGGACTAGAGGGCACAGATACGCAGTATTTT. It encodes CASSRPGLEGTDTQYF.

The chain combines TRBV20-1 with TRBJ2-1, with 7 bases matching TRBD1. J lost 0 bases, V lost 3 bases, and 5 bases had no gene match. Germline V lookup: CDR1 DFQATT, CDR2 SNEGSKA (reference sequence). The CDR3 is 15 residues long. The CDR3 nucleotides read TGCAGTGCTAGGTCCGGGACAGACTCCTACAATGAGCAGTTCTTC. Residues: CSARSGTDSYNEQFF.

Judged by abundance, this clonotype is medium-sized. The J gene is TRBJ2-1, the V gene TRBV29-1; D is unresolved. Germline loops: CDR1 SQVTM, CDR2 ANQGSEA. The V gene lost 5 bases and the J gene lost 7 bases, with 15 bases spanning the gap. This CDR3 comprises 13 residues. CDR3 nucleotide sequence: TGCAGCGTTCGAGACGCCCTTCGGAATGAGCAGTTCTTC. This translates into CSVRDALRNEQFF.

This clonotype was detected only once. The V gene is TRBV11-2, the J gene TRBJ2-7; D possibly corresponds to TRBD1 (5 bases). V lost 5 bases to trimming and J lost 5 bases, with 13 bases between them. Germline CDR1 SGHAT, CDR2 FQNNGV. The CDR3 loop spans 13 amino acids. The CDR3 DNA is TGTGCCAGCAGCGATTCACAAGGGGACGAGCAGTACTTC. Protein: CASSDSQGDEQYF.

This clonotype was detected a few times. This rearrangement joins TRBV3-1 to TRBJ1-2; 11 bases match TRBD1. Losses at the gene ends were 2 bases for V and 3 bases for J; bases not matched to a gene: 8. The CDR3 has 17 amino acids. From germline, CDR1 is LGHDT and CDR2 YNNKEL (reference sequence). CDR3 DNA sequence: TGTGCCAGCAGCCAAACGAGGACAGGGGGCGCCCACTATGGCTACACCTTC. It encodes CASSQTRTGGAHYGYTF.

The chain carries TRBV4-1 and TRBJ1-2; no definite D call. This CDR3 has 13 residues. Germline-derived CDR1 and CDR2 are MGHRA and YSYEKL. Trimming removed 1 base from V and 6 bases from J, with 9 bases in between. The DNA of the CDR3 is TGCGCCAGCAGCCAAGGGGAAAGTGATGGCTACACCTTC. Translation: CASSQGESDGYTF.